This is a list of T cell receptor beta chains from one sample in a study of blood T cells in healthy people across ages. Each CDR3 protein gets one entry after TCRdb re-called the 5' RACE reads with MiXCR. The sample yields 1.5 million to 2 million distinct CDR3 sequences, about 39% seen once. Sequencing was performed on blood. All receptors derive from a human donor in good health. CDR3s include the opening cysteine and the closing phenylalanine or tryptophan. The D gene is left open where the match is weak. Some rows have no size entry. The others give once, few or many, or a class for an expanded clone.

clone_size,j_call,d_call,v_call,cdr3_aa,cdr3_nt
-,TRBJ1-1,TRBD1,TRBV10-3,CATALGQGDTEAFF,TGTGCCACCGCCCTGGGACAGGGGGACACTGAAGCTTTCTTT
-,TRBJ2-1,-,TRBV5-1,CASGQGLSYNEQFF,TGCGCCAGCGGCCAGGGGCTCTCCTACAATGAGCAGTTCTTC
-,TRBJ2-5,-,TRBV10-3,CATRTDQETQYF,TGTGCCACGCGGACAGACCAAGAGACCCAGTACTTC
-,TRBJ2-7,-,TRBV11-2,CASSFPGLITRYEQYF,TGTGCCAGCAGCTTCCCCGGACTGATCACCCGGTACGAGCAGTACTTC
few,TRBJ1-1,-,TRBV7-9,CASSWGPGTNTEAFF,TGTGCCAGCAGCTGGGGCCCGGGAACGAACACTGAAGCTTTCTTT
few,TRBJ1-1,-,TRBV20-1,CSARDGVTEAFF,TGCAGTGCTAGAGACGGAGTCACTGAAGCTTTCTTT
-,TRBJ1-2,TRBD1,TRBV5-1,CASRNTGVGTDYGYTF,TGCGCCAGCAGAAACACAGGGGTCGGAACTGATTATGGCTACACCTTC
few,TRBJ1-2,-,TRBV20-1,CSARDYISGGLSYGYTF,TGCAGTGCTAGAGATTATATATCGGGCGGGCTGAGCTATGGCTACACCTTC
-,TRBJ2-1,TRBD1,TRBV6-5,CASRYGTDNEQFF,TGTGCCAGCAGGTACGGGACAGACAATGAGCAGTTCTTC
few,TRBJ2-7,-,TRBV20-1,CSAPSLSYEQYF,TGCAGTGCCCCCTCTCTTTCCTACGAGCAGTACTTC
-,TRBJ2-3,TRBD2,TRBV13,CASSLWTSGGDTQYF,TGTGCCAGCAGCTTGTGGACTAGCGGAGGAGATACGCAGTATTTT
few,TRBJ2-5,-,TRBV7-9,CASSLSQYQETQYF,TGTGCCAGCAGCTTAAGCCAGTACCAAGAGACCCAGTACTTC
-,TRBJ1-5,-,TRBV12-3/TRBV12-4,CASSPQRAGQPQHF,TGTGCCAGCAGTCCCCAGAGGGCGGGTCAGCCCCAGCATTTT
few,TRBJ1-2,TRBD1,TRBV18,CASSPNTRTGAGGYTF,TGTGCCAGCTCACCTAACACGCGGACAGGGGCAGGCGGCTACACCTTC
-,TRBJ1-2,TRBD1,TRBV10-3,CAISGGPDRAYTF,TGTGCCATCAGTGGAGGCCCGGACAGGGCGTACACCTTC
-,TRBJ2-1,TRBD2,TRBV3-1,CASSHLAGGAAEQFF,TGTGCCAGCAGCCACTTAGCGGGGGGAGCCGCTGAGCAGTTCTTC
-,TRBJ2-7,TRBD1,TRBV28,CAGSTLQGAGSYEQYF,TGTGCCGGCAGTACTCTCCAGGGGGCGGGCTCCTACGAGCAGTACTTC
-,TRBJ2-7,-,TRBV20-1,CSAGDLEIYEQYF,TGCAGTGCTGGAGATTTGGAGATCTACGAGCAGTACTTC
many,TRBJ2-1,TRBD2,TRBV20-1,CSARATGRGYNEQFF,TGCAGTGCTAGAGCCACGGGGAGGGGCTACAATGAGCAGTTCTTC
-,TRBJ2-4,TRBD2,TRBV12-3/TRBV12-4,CASSFGAGGTIQYF,TGTGCCAGCAGTTTTGGGGCGGGGGGGACCATTCAGTACTTC
many,TRBJ2-5,-,TRBV29-1,CSVVRQETQYF,TGCAGCGTTGTTCGTCAAGAGACCCAGTACTTC
-,TRBJ2-7,TRBD1,TRBV27,CAGSFGTGYEQYF,TGTGCCGGCAGTTTCGGGACAGGGTACGAGCAGTACTTC
-,TRBJ2-5,-,TRBV5-1,CASSLGRLGSQETQYF,TGCGCCAGCAGCTTGGGTAGGCTGGGCAGTCAAGAGACCCAGTACTTC
-,TRBJ2-3,TRBD1,TRBV28,CASSARDRGRDTQYF,TGTGCCAGCAGCGCCCGGGACAGGGGTAGGGATACGCAGTATTTT
-,TRBJ1-1,-,TRBV12-3/TRBV12-4,CASSKTRGSEAFF,TGTGCCAGCAGTAAAACAAGGGGGAGTGAAGCTTTCTTT
-,TRBJ1-4,-,TRBV19,CASSMAPNNEKLFF,TGTGCCAGTAGTATGGCCCCGAATAATGAAAAACTGTTTTTT
few,TRBJ2-7,TRBD1,TRBV2,CASNVQGAREQYF,TGTGCCAGCAACGTACAGGGGGCGCGCGAGCAGTACTTC
-,TRBJ2-7,TRBD1,TRBV10-3,CAISEGTAIRHEQYF,TGTGCCATCAGTGAGGGGACAGCGATCAGACACGAGCAGTACTTC
-,TRBJ2-7,-,TRBV30,CAWTRDQEQYF,TGTGCCTGGACTCGGGACCAGGAGCAGTACTTC
-,TRBJ1-4,TRBD1,TRBV27,CASSFRPPLGTGGALDEKLFF,TGTGCCAGCAGTTTTAGACCCCCCCTCGGGACAGGGGGCGCATTGGATGAAAAACTGTTTTTT
few,TRBJ2-5,TRBD2,TRBV27,CASSPSTGLAGHQETQYF,TGTGCCAGCAGTCCATCCACGGGACTAGCGGGACACCAAGAGACCCAGTACTTC
few,TRBJ1-1,-,TRBV7-2,CASSPQGTPNTEAFF,TGTGCCAGCAGCCCACAAGGGACACCGAACACTGAAGCTTTCTTT
-,TRBJ2-7,TRBD2,TRBV3-1,CASSPSGAMSYEQYF,TGTGCCAGCAGCCCGAGCGGGGCCATGTCCTACGAGCAGTACTTC
-,TRBJ1-1,-,TRBV4-3,CASSQDWGWRGSRNTEAFF,TGCGCCAGCAGCCAAGATTGGGGGTGGAGAGGAAGTAGGAACACTGAAGCTTTCTTT
-,TRBJ2-1,-,TRBV20-1,CSTRHYNNEQFF,TGCAGTACTAGACATTATAACAATGAGCAGTTCTTC
-,TRBJ2-3,TRBD1,TRBV6-1,CASSSITGAYTDTQYF,TGTGCCAGCAGTTCGATCACAGGGGCCTACACAGATACGCAGTATTTT
few,TRBJ1-5,-,TRBV20-1,CSVSNRDQPQHF,TGCAGTGTATCAAACAGGGATCAGCCCCAGCATTTT
many,TRBJ2-7,-,TRBV29-1,CSVEGSYYEQYF,TGCAGCGTTGAGGGCAGCTACTACGAGCAGTACTTC
-,TRBJ2-3,-,TRBV7-8,CASSLVLGRAASSTDTQYF,TGTGCCAGCAGCTTAGTGCTCGGTAGGGCGGCCTCTAGCACAGATACGCAGTATTTT
-,TRBJ1-5,-,TRBV12-3/TRBV12-4,CASSFNPDQPQHF,TGTGCCAGCAGTTTCAACCCCGATCAGCCCCAGCATTTT
few,TRBJ1-1,-,TRBV15,CATSRDRHFWAFF,TGTGCCACCAGCAGAGATCGACATTTTTGGGCTTTCTTT
-,TRBJ1-5,-,TRBV3-1,CASSQDPGASGNQPQHF,TGTGCCAGCAGCCAAGACCCCGGGGCGTCTGGCAATCAGCCCCAGCATTTT
few,TRBJ2-1,-,TRBV9,CASSSRTESPVVGNEQFF,TGTGCCAGCAGCTCTAGGACAGAGTCTCCCGTGGTGGGCAATGAGCAGTTCTTC
-,TRBJ1-1,-,TRBV5-1,CASSLARGQRTEAFF,TGCGCCAGCAGCTTGGCCAGAGGACAGAGGACTGAAGCTTTCTTT
-,TRBJ2-7,-,TRBV5-1,CASSFGDGVSYEQYF,TGCGCCAGCAGCTTCGGGGACGGGGTCTCCTACGAGCAGTACTTC
-,TRBJ2-7,-,TRBV28,CASSPLWDAPSYEQYF,TGTGCCAGCAGTCCCCTCTGGGACGCGCCGTCCTACGAGCAGTACTTC
-,TRBJ2-7,-,TRBV6-5,CASSLRIDYEQYF,TGTGCCAGCAGTTTAAGGATCGACTACGAGCAGTACTTC
-,TRBJ2-7,-,TRBV5-1,CASREPAETRYF,TGCGCCAGCAGGGAGCCTGCAGAGACCCGGTACTTC
few,TRBJ1-2,-,TRBV10-3,CAIHAGALYYGYTF,TGTGCCATCCACGCGGGGGCCCTATACTATGGCTACACCTTC
-,TRBJ2-3,TRBD2,TRBV5-1,CASSWGSSGEIDTQYF,TGCGCCAGCAGCTGGGGATCTAGCGGGGAGATAGATACGCAGTATTTT
-,TRBJ1-5,-,TRBV5-1,CASSLALNSNQPQHF,TGCGCCAGCAGCTTGGCCCTGAATAGCAATCAGCCCCAGCATTTT
-,TRBJ1-2,-,TRBV6-2/TRBV6-3,CASRFLRQVYGYTF,TGTGCCAGCAGATTTCTAAGACAGGTTTATGGCTACACCTTC
-,TRBJ2-7,-,TRBV14,CASSPIGIPYEQYF,TGTGCCAGCAGCCCAATCGGGATCCCCTACGAGCAGTACTTC
few,TRBJ2-1,-,TRBV6-2/TRBV6-3,CASNVRRAGNEQFF,TGTGCCAGCAACGTGAGGAGGGCTGGCAATGAGCAGTTCTTC
few,TRBJ2-3,-,TRBV29-1,CSVEDVDTQYF,TGCAGCGTTGAAGATGTAGATACGCAGTATTTT